Shown below are 30 T cell receptor beta chains from a single sample sequenced in a study of blood T cell repertoires in COVID-19. Sequencing used immunoSEQ multiplex PCR; TCRdb keeps in-frame clones, though not all of them. The sample contains approximately 150,000 clones, roughly 80% of which appear only once. The sample taken for sequencing was peripheral blood. The receptor set was obtained from a man between 65 and 85 years old with acute or convalescent COVID-19.

This clone has a handful of counts. The chain recombines TRBV5-6 with TRBJ2-3, with D hard to call. Germline loops: CDR1 SGHDT, CDR2 YYEEEE. V lost 3 bases and J lost 6, with 8 bases in between. This CDR3 is built from 12 residues. CDR3 bases: TGTGCCAGCAGCTGGTCCGCGGATACGCAGTATTTT. It encodes CASSWSADTQYF.

The CDR3 loop is CASSVRGGTESGELFF. CDR3 nucleotide sequence: TGTGCCAGCAGCGTAAGGGGGGGCACTGAGTCCGGGGAGCTGTTTTTT. The gene calls are TRBV9 and TRBJ2-2; a weak D match, TRBD2 (7 bases). The V gene's germline CDR1 is SGDLS and CDR2 YYNGEE. Trimming cost V 1 base and J 6 bases, with 16 bases left between them. This CDR3 has 16 amino acids.

This clone was picked up one time. The gene calls are TRBV5-6 and TRBJ2-7; 7 bases agree with TRBD1. From germline, CDR1 is SGHDT and CDR2 YYEEEE. V gave up 4 bases and J gave up 2 bases; unmatched junction bases: 9. The CDR3 has 15 amino acids. The CDR3 spells CASSSDRVGAYEQYF. In DNA form, the CDR3 reads TGTGCCAGCAGCAGTGACAGGGTTGGGGCCTACGAGCAGTACTTC.

The rearrangement uses TRBV7-3 and TRBJ1-1, with 9 bases fitting TRBD1. The CDR3 is 14 residues long. The germline V gene encodes CDR1 SGHTA and CDR2 FQGTGA. Unmatched junction bases numbered 6, after V lost 7 bases and J lost 3 bases. The CDR3 region is CASKLGQGDTEAFF. The CDR3 DNA sequence: TGTGCCAGCAAATTGGGACAGGGAGACACTGAAGCTTTCTTT.

The V gene is TRBV5-1, the J gene TRBJ2-5; no clear D. The CDR3 spans 14 residues. CDR1 is SGHRS, CDR2 YFSETQ, per germline. V shed 1 base and J shed 3 bases, with 10 bases lying between them. CDR3 DNA sequence: TGCGCCAGCAGCTTGACCCTAGGTAAAGAGACCCAGTACTTC. Translated: CASSLTLGKETQYF.

The chain links TRBV7-9 to TRBJ1-3; possible D gene TRBD1, 5 bases. V was shortened by 8 bases and J by 1 base, with 9 bases between the two germline ends. The CDR3 spans 13 residues. The germline V gene encodes CDR1 SEHNR and CDR2 FQNEAQ (reference sequence). The CDR3 spells CASGTASGNTIYF. In DNA, the CDR3 is TGTGCCAGCGGGACTGCTTCTGGAAACACCATATATTTT.

The rearrangement joins TRBV5-5 to TRBJ2-7; D is unresolved. The CDR3 runs to 13 residues. The V end was cut by 1 base, the J end by 0 bases, with 5 bases between. CDR1 is SGHKS and CDR2 is YYEKEE in the germline V gene (reference sequence). The CDR3 DNA sequence: TGTGCCAGCAGCTTGCCCAGCTCCTACGAGCAGTACTTC. This gives the protein CASSLPSSYEQYF.

This clone was counted ten times or more. The same CDR3 also results from other DNA sequences found in this sample. J is TRBJ1-2 and V is TRBV4-2, with 7 bases matching TRBD1. Trimming removed 4 bases from V and 7 bases from J; junction bases left unmatched: 6. The CDR3 has 13 residues. Germline loops: CDR1 LGHNA, CDR2 YNFKEQ. For the CDR3, the DNA is TGTGCCAGCAGCCCGCAGGGGGGTGGTGGCTACACCTTC. Its translation is CASSPQGGGGYTF.

This clone turned up a few times. The V gene is TRBV4-2, the J gene TRBJ1-6, with 11 bases that match TRBD1. The CDR3 sequence is 15 residues long. The germline CDR1 and CDR2 sequences are LGHNA and YNFKEQ. With V trimmed by 1 base and J by 8 bases, 1 base remained unmatched. The CDR3 DNA reads TGTGCCAGCAGCCAAGGGACAGGGGGCGATTCACCCCTCCACTTT. Translation: CASSQGTGGDSPLHF.

The genes are TRBV5-4 and TRBJ2-5, with D possibly being TRBD1 (6 bases). The CDR3 extends over 15 amino acids. Germline V gene sequence: CDR1 SGHNT, CDR2 YYREEE (reference sequence). The V end was cut by 4 bases, the J end by 1 base, with 14 bases between. CDR3: CASSPQQGTQETQYF. In nucleotides, the CDR3 is TGTGCCAGCAGCCCCCAACAGGGTACCCAAGAGACCCAGTACTTC.

The chain recombines TRBV6-6 with TRBJ1-2, with 8 bases identical to TRBD1. CDR3 size: 19 residues. Germline CDR1 MNHNY, CDR2 SVGAGI (reference sequence). V shed 5 bases, J shed 3 bases, and the junction held 20 bases outside the gene matches. This chain's CDR3 is CASSPSGQGWRLFHYGYTF. CDR3 coding DNA: TGTGCCAGCAGTCCATCCGGACAGGGTTGGAGGTTATTCCACTATGGCTACACCTTC.

The V and J genes are TRBV7-8 and TRBJ2-7; the D gene is possibly TRBD2 (6 bases). From germline, CDR1 is SGHVS and CDR2 FQNEAQ. There are 15 residues in the CDR3. V gave up 3 bases and J gave up 6 bases, with 18 bases separating them. CDR3 region: CASSFSPEGLGEQYF. The CDR3 bases are TGTGCCAGCAGCTTTAGCCCGGAGGGTCTTGGCGAGCAGTACTTC.

The chain carries TRBV30 and TRBJ1-6; 8 positions agree with TRBD1. This CDR3 comprises 13 residues. Unmatched junction bases numbered 2, after V lost 4 bases and J lost 6 bases. The germline V gene encodes CDR1 GTSNPN and CDR2 SVGIG (reference sequence). The CDR3 protein is CAWNRGVNSPLHF. The CDR3 coding sequence is TGTGCCTGGAACAGGGGGGTTAATTCACCCCTCCACTTT.

This rearrangement joins TRBV25-1 to TRBJ1-2; a possible D gene is TRBD1 (6 bases). Trimming took 0 bases from V and 4 from J, leaving 15 bases between them. Germline values: CDR1 MGHDK, CDR2 SYGVNS. The CDR3 is made up of 16 amino acids. The CDR3 loop is CASSEYRGGHGYGYTF. In DNA, the CDR3 is TGTGCCAGCAGTGAATATAGGGGGGGGCACGGCTATGGCTACACCTTC.

The rearrangement links TRBV6-5 to TRBJ1-2, with TRBD1 matching over 8 bases. This CDR3 has 13 amino acids. Germline V gives CDR1 MNHEY, CDR2 SVGAGI. V shed 4 bases and J 11 bases; nucleotides not matched to a gene: 9. CDR3 protein: CASSSGQAKGYTF. The CDR3 DNA follows: TGTGCCAGCAGTTCGGGACAGGCGAAGGGATACACCTTC.

This chain joins TRBV3-1 (or the pseudogene TRBV3-2) and TRBJ2-1; 10 positions match TRBD2. Trimming removed 3 bases from V and 12 bases from J; junction bases left unmatched: 11. CDR3 length: 15 amino acids. The V gene's germline CDR1 is LGHDT and CDR2 YNNKEL (reference sequence). CDR3: CASSQPRTSGFAQFF. The DNA of the CDR3 is TGTGCCAGCAGCCAGCCGCGGACTAGCGGATTTGCGCAGTTCTTC.

The V call is TRBV29-1, the J call TRBJ2-3; D perhaps matches TRBD1 (5 bases). The germline V and J ends were trimmed by 5 bases and 2 bases, with 20 bases remaining between them. The germline gives CDR1 SQVTM, CDR2 ANQGSEA. The CDR3 is 16 amino acids. CDR3 in DNA: TGCAGCGTTCCCGATCCAGGGTTGGGGTTCACAGATACGCAGTATTTT. This gives the protein CSVPDPGLGFTDTQYF.

This chain joins TRBV30 and TRBJ1-4; D not certain. The germline V gene encodes CDR1 GTSNPN and CDR2 SVGIG (reference sequence). The CDR3 runs 13 residues. V was clipped by 0 bases and J by 4 bases, with 6 bases between them. The CDR3 region has the DNA TGTGCCTGGAGTGTCTATGTTAATGAAAAACTGTTTTTT. Residues: CAWSVYVNEKLFF.

The chain recombines TRBV30 with TRBJ2-7; 8 positions match TRBD2. The CDR3 has 15 amino acids. Per the germline V gene, CDR1 is GTSNPN and CDR2 is SVGIG (reference sequence). The V gene end was trimmed by 1 base and the J gene end by 6 bases; junction bases not matched to a gene: 11. CDR3 residues: CAWSGAGTRTPEQYF. In DNA, the CDR3 is TGTGCCTGGAGTGGGGCGGGGACTAGAACGCCCGAGCAGTACTTC.

This chain's CDR3 is CASSYSRSYNEQFF. In nucleotides, the CDR3 is TGTGCCAGCAGTTACTCGCGGTCCTACAATGAGCAGTTCTTC. This rearrangement joins TRBV6-2 or TRBV6-3 to TRBJ2-1; D is undetermined. The CDR3 has 14 amino acids. CDR1 is MNHEY, CDR2 SVGEGT, per germline. The V end was cut by 0 bases, the J end by 1 base, with 4 bases between.

The gene calls are TRBV11-2 and TRBJ2-4, with D possibly being TRBD1 (7 bases). V was pared by 1 base and J by 6 bases, with 13 bases between. The germline gives CDR1 SGHAT, CDR2 FQNNGV. CDR3 length: 15 amino acids. CDR3 region: CASSLGPGGRNIQYF. The CDR3 DNA reads TGTGCCAGCAGCTTAGGCCCAGGGGGGAGAAACATTCAGTACTTC.

The CDR3 region has the DNA TGTGCCTGTTACAGGGGGAGGGATGAAAAACTGTTTTTT. It encodes CACYRGRDEKLFF. The chain has TRBV30 and TRBJ1-4; 8 bases align to TRBD1. V lost 6 bases and J lost 6; bases outside the gene matches: 6. Germline assignment: CDR1 GTSNPN and CDR2 SVGIG (reference sequence). The CDR3 runs to 13 residues.

J is TRBJ1-5 and V is TRBV6-5, with a possible D match to TRBD1 (5 bases). V gave up 6 bases and J gave up 1 base, with 10 bases separating them. Germline-derived CDR1 and CDR2 are MNHEY and SVGAGI. CDR3 length: 14 residues. CDR3 nucleotide sequence: TGTGCCAGCAGGCAGGGCTCGAGCAATCAGCCCCAGCATTTT. Residues: CASRQGSSNQPQHF.

V usage is TRBV6-6 and J usage is TRBJ1-1; no clear D gene. The germline gives CDR1 MNHNY, CDR2 SVGAGI (reference sequence). The CDR3 covers 15 residues. Trimming removed 7 bases from V and 0 bases from J, with 15 bases in between. The CDR3 bases are TGTGCCAGCATACTCAGAGGGAGCATGAACACTGAAGCTTTCTTT. Protein: CASILRGSMNTEAFF.

The chain links TRBV19 to TRBJ1-3; 7 nucleotides match TRBD1. The V gene end was trimmed by 6 bases and the J gene end by 0 bases; junction bases not matched to a gene: 17. The CDR3 has 19 residues. CDR1 LNHDA and CDR2 SQIVND come from the germline V gene (reference sequence). The CDR3 nucleotides read TGTGCCAGTAGCCTGTCCCGGGACAGCCTACCCCCCTCTGGAAACACCATATATTTT. This encodes CASSLSRDSLPPSGNTIYF.

The chain is built from TRBV28 and TRBJ2-7; 7 bases are a match to TRBD2. Trimming took 3 bases from V and 5 from J; bases not matched to a gene: 7. This CDR3 comprises 14 residues. Germline values: CDR1 MDHEN, CDR2 SYDVKM. The CDR3 region has the DNA TGTGCCAGCAGTTTTCTGGCGGGAGTCGACGAGCAGTACTTC. Its translation: CASSFLAGVDEQYF.

This clone came up once. The chain links TRBV19 to TRBJ2-7; 11 nucleotides line up with TRBD2. The CDR3 has 17 residues. The junction had 9 bases not matched to a gene; V was cut back by 5 bases and J by 0 bases. Germline V gene data show CDR1 as LNHDA and CDR2 as SQIVND (reference sequence). CDR3 coding DNA: TGTGCCAGTAGTGTCCTAGCGGGAGGCCAAATCTCCTACGAGCAGTACTTC. Protein: CASSVLAGGQISYEQYF.

The CDR3, as DNA: TGTGCCAGCAGTTTGCCGTTGGGACTAGCGGGCTACAATGAGCAGTTCTTC. It specifies CASSLPLGLAGYNEQFF. J is TRBJ2-1 and V is TRBV28; 12 bases agree with TRBD2. J gave up 3 bases and V 3 bases, and 6 bases lay outside the gene matches. CDR3 length equals 17 residues. Per germline, CDR1 MDHEN and CDR2 SYDVKM.

The CDR3 bases are TGCGCCAGCAGCTTGGACGGGATTTCAAATTCACCCCTCCACTTT. It translates to CASSLDGISNSPLHF. The chain carries TRBV5-1 and TRBJ1-6; no clear D. Germline CDR1 SGHRS, CDR2 YFSETQ. The CDR3 length is 15 residues. Deletions cut 0 bases from V and 7 bases from J, with 11 bases between.

This clone has a handful of counts. The chain is built from TRBV7-3 and TRBJ1-2, with 8 bases aligning to TRBD1. CDR1 is SGHTA, CDR2 FQGTGA, per germline. This CDR3 comprises 14 residues. Trimming removed 5 bases from V and 0 bases from J; junction bases left unmatched: 2. This chain's CDR3 is CASSPDRANYGYTF. DNA of the CDR3: TGTGCCAGCAGCCCGGACAGGGCTAACTATGGCTACACCTTC.